This TCR beta chain was identified in a study of blood T cell repertoires in COVID-19 (dated by TCRdb to about 2020). The study in broad terms: The collaborator samples originated in the United States, Italy and Spain and spanned the acute and convalescent phases of COVID-19. The dataset comprised deeply sampled blood TCRbeta repertoires from subjects exposed to, actively infected with, or recovered from COVID-19. The samples were drawn from the first 160 participants of the ongoing ImmuneRACE study and from over a thousand subjects provided by 6 global collaborators. The prospective study material was composed of cDNA or gDNA derived from T cells, B-cell-depleted T cells, or PBMCs. Where available, HLA class I and class II types were obtained from metadata supplied by the sample provider rather than from assay-based typing. A freely available public database, intended as a resource for researchers studying the immune response to SARS-CoV-2, is where the repertoires were released. Nearly every sample came with metadata listing a de-identified subject ID, COVID-19 status, age in years and sex.

V sheds 1 base and J sheds 5 bases, leaving 12 bases between their ends. The germline V gene encodes CDR1 MNHNS and CDR2 SASEGT. The CDR3 has 15 amino acids, counting the end cysteine and phenylalanine. Just the 45-base CDR3 DNA is kept, in frame starting at base 1. Summary of the overall study and its limitations: How much clinical and demographic metadata was included differed by source and by participant, and the metadata was provided uncurated.

Comments on this clone: Its antigen target is currently unknown. No quality values exist for individual bases; no much larger clone is one base distant.

Whole blood was collected in K2EDTA tubes by collaborating institutions according to the institutions' own protocols. For TCRbeta analysis, collaborator samples were shipped as frozen whole blood, as isolated PBMCs, or as DNA extracted from either sample type. TCRbeta CDR3 regions were amplified from genomic DNA by means of the immunoSEQ Assay, a bias-controlled multiplex PCR. Per the original workflow: Within the assay, amplification of reference gene primers was used to estimate how many nucleated cells each sample contained. To quantify the absolute abundance of each unique TCRbeta CDR3 rearrangement, sequence reads were collapsed and filtered. For each sample, productive Simpson clonality was calculated as the square root of Simpson's diversity index across productive rearrangements. Drawn from immuneACCESS, this table holds only the in-frame rearrangements with V and J called that TCRdb kept. Clones are partly lost; checked studies trace under half to an unresolved V gene and leave the rest unexplained. D and trimming come from the DNA, and the V and J calls and clone size come from that table. This sample comprises just under 60,000 clones, almost 80% of them detected only once. The ten largest clones represent around 12% of the sample.

The chain was built from TRBV6-1 and TRBJ2-1; TRBD1 is perhaps the D gene, given 6 matching bases. What was sequenced was peripheral blood. The receptor was isolated from a man of 80 years or more with acute or convalescent COVID-19. DNA sequence: TGTGCCAGCAGTGAAGGGCAGGGGCCAAACAATGAGCAGTTCTTC. Translated, it reads CASSEGQGPNNEQFF.